This T cell receptor (beta chain) stems from a study of blood T cell repertoires in COVID-19. Study information: Sites in the United States, Italy and Spain provided acute and convalescent COVID-19 samples. Sources were T cells, B-cell-depleted T cells, or PBMCs; the material itself was cDNA or gDNA.

As originally analysed: Using reference gene primer amplification, nucleated cell counts were estimated. Clones were sequenced by immunoSEQ multiplex PCR, and TCRdb holds only the in-frame ones, with some missing. That table furnishes V, J and clone size, whereas the DNA furnished D and trimming. The sample consists of around 20,000 clones, approximately 93% of them appearing once. CDR3 length: 13 residues. The germline gives CDR1 MNHEY, CDR2 SMNVEV (reference sequence). The V and J ends lost 4 bases and 0 bases respectively, with 6 bases between them. The sequence was obtained from a woman aged 45 to 65 with active COVID-19. What was sequenced was peripheral blood. This chain links TRBV27 with TRBJ1-1; the D is unclear. Here the CDR3 reads CASSYSMNTEAFF. The DNA for the CDR3 is TGTGCCAGCAGTTATTCCATGAACACTGAAGCTTTCTTT.